This T cell receptor (beta chain) emerged from a study of blood T cell repertoires in COVID-19. Whole-study context: Spain, Italy and the United States supplied samples that represented acute and convalescent COVID-19.

The CDR3 length is 15 residues. V lost 5 bases to trimming and J lost 3 bases; unmatched junction nucleotides: 9. The V gene's germline CDR1 is MNHEY and CDR2 SVGAGI. Assignments of participants to cohorts depended upon their own reported clinical history. Cohort 3 recovery required two negative PCRs, clearance, or symptom resolution. Per the study methods: Reference gene primer amplification gave nucleated cell count estimates. The repertoire was sequenced with immunoSEQ multiplex PCR; TCRdb's copy has only in-frame clones and lacks some. V and J calls and clone size come straight from that table; D and trimming were deduced from the DNA. This sample has 240,000 or so clones, with around 86% found just once.

Sequenced: PBMCs or T cells enriched from blood (not recorded which). The sequence was collected from a woman in her forties or fifties who had recovered from COVID-19. The gene calls are TRBV6-5 and TRBJ1-1; TRBD1 agrees at 7 bases. DNA for the CDR3: TGTGCCAGCAGTCCGAGGGTAGGGGGCCACACTGAAGCTTTCTTT. Encoded protein: CASSPRVGGHTEAFF.